The next 4 T cell receptor beta chains were all read from a single sample in a study of patients and donors after allogeneic stem cell transplantation. TCRdb redid the calling of the RT-PCR reads with MiXCR, one entry per CDR3 protein. Among about 230,000 distinct CDR3 sequences listed, around 14% were seen once. Material: blood, either unsorted or a sorted T cell fraction (not recorded which). The source of these receptors is a human donor who was either an allogeneic HSCT recipient or a stem cell or donor lymphocyte infusion donor (not recorded which). It is not recorded whose cells these are; they may come from a transplant donor.

This clonotype was seen a few times. V is TRBV11-3 and J is TRBJ2-3, with 13 bases fitting TRBD2. V trimming: 4 bases; J trimming: 0 bases; junction bases outside the gene matches: 1. This CDR3 is 16 amino acids long. Germline V gene data show CDR1 as SGHNT and CDR2 as YENEEA. The CDR3 DNA reads TGTGCCAGCAGCTCGGGACTAGCGGGGAGCACAGATACGCAGTATTTT. The encoded protein is CASSSGLAGSTDTQYF. Based on the CDR3 plus reference TRBV11-3 and TRBJ2-3, the full variable domain is EAGVVQSPRYKIIEKKQPVAFWCNPISGHNTLYWYLQNLGQGPELLIRYENEEAVDDSQLPKDRFSAERLKGVDSTLKIQPAELGDSAVYLCASSSGLAGSTDTQYFGPGTRLTVL.

V gene TRBV7-2 combines with J gene TRBJ2-7, with D perhaps assigned TRBD1 or TRBD2 (5 bases each). This CDR3 spans 13 amino acids. V was pared by 7 bases and J by 3 bases, with 13 bases between. Germline CDR1 reads SGHTA; CDR2 reads FQGNSA. The CDR3 sequence is CASKGERGYEQYF. The CDR3, as DNA: TGTGCCAGCAAAGGGGAGCGAGGCTACGAGCAGTACTTC.

The chain uses TRBV7-2 and TRBJ1-1, with TRBD1 identical over 10 bases. V gave up 3 bases and J gave up 2 bases; unmatched junction bases: 6. The germline V gene encodes CDR1 SGHTA and CDR2 FQGNSA. This CDR3 has 16 residues. In DNA, the CDR3 is TGTGCCAGCAGCTTTGGGACAGGGGTCTTAAACACTGAAGCTTTCTTT. This translates into CASSFGTGVLNTEAFF. Looking up the rest from reference TRBV7-2 and TRBJ1-1 gives the full variable domain: GAGVSQSPSNKVTEKGKDVELRCDPISGHTALYWYRQSLGQGLEFLIYFQGNSAPDKSGLPSDRFSAERTGGSVSTLTIQRTQQEDSAVYLCASSFGTGVLNTEAFFGQGTRLTVV.

This clonotype is a singleton in its sample. The V gene is TRBV7-9, the J gene TRBJ2-1; D gene unclear. The V end was cut by 2 bases, the J end by 7 bases, with 18 bases between. The V gene's germline CDR1 is SEHNR and CDR2 FQNEAQ (reference sequence). The CDR3 covers 16 residues. CDR3 nucleotides: TGTGCCAGCAGCTTAAATGTTGTTTGGAGCCATAATGAGCAGTTCTTC. It yields the protein CASSLNVVWSHNEQFF.